These 15 T cell receptor beta chains were all obtained from the same sample, sequenced in a study of shared clonotypes between healthy human individuals. Clones were sequenced by immunoSEQ multiplex PCR, and TCRdb holds only the in-frame ones, with some missing. The data show about 1 million clones, about 80% seen once. Sequences were obtained from memory CD4+ T cells sorted from blood. Subset reported: CD45RA-negative fraction. All receptors come from a young man in good health.

The chain recombines TRBV28 with TRBJ1-2; 10 nucleotides align to TRBD1. The CDR3 is made up of 14 amino acids. From germline, CDR1 is MDHEN and CDR2 SYDVKM. V trimming: 3 bases; J trimming: 5 bases; junction bases outside the gene matches: 3. The DNA of the CDR3 is TGTGCCAGCAGTTTGGGGACAGGGGAATATGGCTACACCTTC. This gives the protein CASSLGTGEYGYTF.

Only one count was recorded for this clone. This sample includes further DNA sequences coding for the same CDR3. This chain uses TRBV6-6 with TRBJ1-5; D perhaps matches TRBD1 (6 bases). Germline CDR1 MNHNY, CDR2 SVGAGI (reference sequence). The V and J ends lost 0 bases and 6 bases respectively, with 12 bases between them. The CDR3 spans 15 residues. As DNA, the CDR3 is TGTGCCAGCAGTTACTCTCGGGGGGCAGGTCAGCCCCAGCATTTT. Its translation is CASSYSRGAGQPQHF.

Worth noting for this clone: A much larger clone sits a single nucleotide away, making a read error possible. The chain recombines TRBV6-1 with TRBJ2-3; perhaps D is TRBD1 or TRBD2 (5 bases each). Germline CDR1 and CDR2: MNHNS and SASEGT. Trimming removed 4 bases at V and 0 bases at J, with 5 bases between. This CDR3 has 13 amino acids. The CDR3 sequence is CASSGDSTDTQYF. In DNA, the CDR3 is TGTGCCAGCAGTGGGGACAGCACAGATACGCAGTATTTT.

This clone has only a few counts. The chain employs TRBV5-6 and TRBJ2-2; tentative D call: TRBD1 (6 bases). Germline V gives CDR1 SGHDT, CDR2 YYEEEE. V was shortened by 4 bases and J by 5 bases, with 12 bases between the two germline ends. The CDR3 is 14 residues long. The CDR3 nucleotides are TGTGCCAGCAGCCCTTATACAGGGACCGGGGAGCTGTTTTTT. It encodes CASSPYTGTGELFF.

This chain links TRBV6-5 with TRBJ2-7; perhaps D is TRBD1 or TRBD2 (5 bases each). In germline, CDR1 is MNHEY, CDR2 SVGAGI. The V gene lost 2 bases and the J gene lost 5 bases, with 16 bases spanning the gap. This CDR3 spans 15 amino acids. CDR3 residues: CASSYGGASPHEQYF. In DNA form, the CDR3 reads TGTGCCAGCAGTTACGGGGGAGCCAGCCCCCACGAGCAGTACTTC.

This clone came up a few times. This chain links TRBV11-2 with TRBJ2-1; 8 bases line up with TRBD2. The germline gives CDR1 SGHAT, CDR2 FQNNGV. This CDR3 contains 14 residues. Germline trimming cut 5 bases from V and 2 bases from J; bases unmatched to any gene: 2. CDR3 region: CASSQAGAYNEQFF. In nucleotides, the CDR3 is TGTGCCAGCAGCCAAGCGGGGGCCTACAATGAGCAGTTCTTC. The full variable domain, rest sourced from reference TRBV11-2 and TRBJ2-1, is EAGVAQSPRYKIIEKRQSVAFWCNPISGHATLYWYQQILGQGPKLLIQFQNNGVVDDSQLPKDRFSAERLKGVDSTLKIQPAKLEDSAVYLCASSQAGAYNEQFFGPGTRLTVL.

J is TRBJ2-4 and V is TRBV2, with D maybe TRBD1 (5 bases). Germline CDR1 and CDR2: SNHLY and FYNNEI. CDR3 size: 13 residues. Trimming shortened V by 9 bases and J by 1 base, and 10 bases separated the two germline ends. This CDR3 reads CASARVAKNIQYF. The CDR3 region has the DNA TGTGCCAGTGCCAGGGTGGCCAAAAACATTCAGTACTTC.

The chain is built from TRBV19 and TRBJ1-4; D remains unclear. CDR1 and CDR2 (germline): LNHDA, SQIVND (reference sequence). Trimming took off 3 bases at V and 4 bases at J, with 15 bases between the two ends. The CDR3 contains 16 residues. The CDR3 region has the DNA TGTGCCAGTAGTATCCTCGCAAGACGCGATAATGAAAAACTGTTTTTT. Its protein is CASSILARRDNEKLFF.

A remark on this clone: Germline is not matched at one junction end, which may reflect a read error. The rearrangement joins TRBV19 to TRBJ1-5, with 7 bases matching TRBD1. There are 16 residues in the CDR3. Germline lookup yields CDR1 LNHDA and CDR2 SQIVND (reference sequence). CDR3 in amino acids: CASRIESTGGNQPQHF. The DNA for the CDR3 is TGTGCCAGTAGGATAGAGAGTACAGGGGGCAATCAGCCCCAGCATTTT.

The chain recombines TRBV18 with TRBJ2-6; the match to TRBD1 covers 8 bases. V dropped 5 bases and J dropped 8; count of bases not matched to a gene: 11. Germline lookup yields CDR1 KGHSH and CDR2 LQKENI. This CDR3 spans 16 amino acids. The CDR3 DNA follows: TGTGCCAGCTCAGGACAGGGCCCTACTGCTTCCAACGTCCTGACTTTC. As protein: CASSGQGPTASNVLTF. Full variable domain (missing parts from reference TRBV18 and TRBJ2-6): NAGVMQNPRHLVRRRGQEARLRCSPMKGHSHVYWYRQLPEEGLKFMVYLQKENIIDESGMPKERFSAEFPKEGPSILRIQQVVRGDSAAYFCASSGQGPTASNVLTFGAGSRLTVL.

The chain joins TRBV2 to TRBJ1-1; 12 bases map to TRBD1. In germline, CDR1 is SNHLY, CDR2 FYNNEI. CDR3 length equals 13 residues. Germline trimming cut 8 bases from V and 6 bases from J; bases unmatched to any gene: 4. CDR3 coding DNA: TGTGCCAGCGGCGGGACAGGGGGCCCTGAAGCTTTCTTT. Translated: CASGGTGGPEAFF.

There are a few counts of this clone. The chain employs TRBV6-6 and TRBJ2-7, with D unresolved. Trimming left V 5 bases short and J 0 bases short, with 5 bases between. CDR3 length: 12 residues. CDR1 and CDR2 from the germline V gene are MNHNY and SVGAGI (reference sequence). The CDR3 here is CASSQTSYEQYF. Here the CDR3 DNA reads TGTGCCAGCAGTCAAACCTCCTACGAGCAGTACTTC.

The rearrangement links TRBV5-4 to TRBJ2-7, with D perhaps given as TRBD1 or TRBD2 (5 bases each). The CDR3 runs to 14 residues. Trimming shortened V by 1 base and J by 3 bases, and 11 bases separated the two germline ends. Germline CDR1 and CDR2: SGHNT and YYREEE (reference sequence). Here the CDR3 DNA reads TGTGCCAGCAGCTTGAAGGGACCGAACTACGAGCAGTACTTC. Translating gives CASSLKGPNYEQYF.

In this sample, this clone turned up many times. This sample also contains other DNA sequences that code for the same CDR3. The rearrangement links TRBV7-2 to TRBJ2-1; 9 nucleotides match TRBD2. The CDR3 totals 15 residues. J gave up 7 bases and V 2 bases, and 6 bases lay outside the gene matches. CDR1 SGHTA and CDR2 FQGNSA come from the germline V gene. CDR3 DNA: TGTGCCAGCAGCTTACAAGCGGGAGGATCGAATGAGCAGTTCTTC. Its protein is CASSLQAGGSNEQFF.

The rearrangement joins TRBV5-1 to TRBJ2-7; 9 bases are shared with TRBD1. CDR1 is SGHRS and CDR2 is YFSETQ in the germline V gene. This CDR3 has 14 residues. Losses at the gene ends were 8 bases for V and 6 bases for J; bases not matched to a gene: 12. The CDR3 coding sequence is TGCGCCAGTGGGGTGACAGGGGGAACCCGCGAGCAGTACTTC. It is translated as CASGVTGGTREQYF.